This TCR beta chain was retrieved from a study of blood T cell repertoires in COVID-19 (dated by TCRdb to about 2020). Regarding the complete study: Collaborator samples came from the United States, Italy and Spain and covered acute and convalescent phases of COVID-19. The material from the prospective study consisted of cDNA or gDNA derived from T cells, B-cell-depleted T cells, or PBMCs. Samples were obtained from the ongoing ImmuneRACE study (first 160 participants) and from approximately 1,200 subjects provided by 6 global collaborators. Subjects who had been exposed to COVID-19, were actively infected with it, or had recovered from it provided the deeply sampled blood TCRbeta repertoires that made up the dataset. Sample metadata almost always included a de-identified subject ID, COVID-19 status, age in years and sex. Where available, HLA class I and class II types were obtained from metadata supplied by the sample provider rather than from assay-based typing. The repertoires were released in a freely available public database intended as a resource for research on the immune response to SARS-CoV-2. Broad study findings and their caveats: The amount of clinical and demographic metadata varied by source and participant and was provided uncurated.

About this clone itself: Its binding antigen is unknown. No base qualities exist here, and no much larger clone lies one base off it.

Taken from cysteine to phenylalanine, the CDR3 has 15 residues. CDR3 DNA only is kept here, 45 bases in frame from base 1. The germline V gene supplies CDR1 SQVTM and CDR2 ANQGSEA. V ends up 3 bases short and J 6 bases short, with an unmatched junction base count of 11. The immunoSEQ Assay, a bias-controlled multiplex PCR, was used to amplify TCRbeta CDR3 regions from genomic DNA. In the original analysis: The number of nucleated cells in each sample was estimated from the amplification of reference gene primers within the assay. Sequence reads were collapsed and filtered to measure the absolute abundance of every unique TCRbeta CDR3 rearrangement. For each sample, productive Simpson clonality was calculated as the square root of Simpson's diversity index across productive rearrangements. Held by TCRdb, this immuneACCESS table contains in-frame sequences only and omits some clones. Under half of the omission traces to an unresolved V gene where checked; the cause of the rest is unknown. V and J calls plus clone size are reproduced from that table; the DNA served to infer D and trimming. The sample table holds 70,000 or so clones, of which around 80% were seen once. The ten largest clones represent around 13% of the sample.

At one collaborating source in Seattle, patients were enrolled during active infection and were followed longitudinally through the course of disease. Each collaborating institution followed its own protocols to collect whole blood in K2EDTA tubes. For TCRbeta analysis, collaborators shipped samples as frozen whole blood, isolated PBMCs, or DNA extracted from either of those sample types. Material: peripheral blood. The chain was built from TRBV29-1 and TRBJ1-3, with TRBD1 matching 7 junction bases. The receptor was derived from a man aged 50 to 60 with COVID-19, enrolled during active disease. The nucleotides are TGCAGCGTTGAGGACAGGCGAAGTTTTGTAAACACCATATATTTT. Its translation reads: CSVEDRRSFVNTIYF.